Listed below are T cell receptor beta chains from one sample, sequenced in a study of vaccination and CD4 T cells after COVID-19. From the PCR reads, TCRdb called clonotypes with MiXCR, one entry per CDR3 protein. The table shows about 23,000 distinct CDR3 sequences, with 43% occurring only once. The antigens of these receptors remain unknown. Material: CD4+ T cells from blood, cultured in vitro, obtained about 7 months after SARS-CoV-2 vaccination. The receptors shown here come from a human donor who had recovered from COVID-19. The CDR3 runs from the conserved cysteine through the conserved F or W. Each record gives: CDR3 length, clone size, V gene, J gene, D gene, CDR3 DNA, CDR3 protein. The D gene is left open where the match is weak. Clone size is shown for a subset of rows, as once, few, many or a class of expanded clone.

>14|.|TRBV7-8|TRBJ2-1|.
TGTGCCAGCAGCTTAGCCCTGTCCTACAATGAGCAGTTCTTC
CASSLALSYNEQFF
>13|.|TRBV4-2|TRBJ2-7|TRBD2
TGTGCCAGCAGCCAAGATCTTCTAGCGGGGGAGTACTTC
CASSQDLLAGEYF
>14|few|TRBV27|TRBJ2-7|.
TGTGCCAGCAGCACCCGGGACAACTCCTACGAGCAGTACTTC
CASSTRDNSYEQYF
>15|.|TRBV19|TRBJ2-7|.
TGTGCCAGTAGTTCAGAGTGGGGCAGTTACTACGAGCAGTACTTC
CASSSEWGSYYEQYF
>13|medium-sized|TRBV7-3|TRBJ2-3|.
TGTGCCAGCAGCTTACTTAGCGCAGATACGCAGTATTTT
CASSLLSADTQYF
>15|.|TRBV20-1|TRBJ2-1|.
TGCAGTGCTCACATCCGTGGGCGGGGTAACAATGAGCAGTTCTTC
CSAHIRGRGNNEQFF
>17|.|TRBV4-1|TRBJ1-6|.
TGCGCCAGCAGCCAAGCGGGCAGGGCCTCCTATAATTCACCCCTCCACTTT
CASSQAGRASYNSPLHF
>13|.|TRBV12-3/TRBV12-4|TRBJ2-7|TRBD2
TGTGCCAGCAGGCTAGCGGGAGTCTACGAGCAGTACTTC
CASRLAGVYEQYF
>14|few|TRBV6-1|TRBJ2-7|.
TGTGCCAGCAGTAGGCCGCTGGGGAGTTACGAGCAGTACTTC
CASSRPLGSYEQYF
>14|few|TRBV20-1|TRBJ1-6|TRBD1
TGCAGTGCCCAGGGACAGAGAATGGATTCACCCCTCCACTTT
CSAQGQRMDSPLHF
>12|few|TRBV28|TRBJ1-5|.
TGTGCCAGCAGTTTATTAACACAGCCCCAGCATTTT
CASSLLTQPQHF
>14|medium-sized|TRBV7-2|TRBJ2-3|TRBD2
TGTGCCAGCAGGCCCGGGACTAGCGCAGATACGCAGTATTTT
CASRPGTSADTQYF